The 3 T cell receptor beta chains listed next were all sequenced from one sample in a study of response to subunit inactivated influenza vaccine. One entry per CDR3 protein, called by TCRdb with MiXCR from the RT-PCR reads. This sample has around 650,000 distinct CDR3 sequences, with 15% to 18% found just once. The specimen comprised PBMCs from blood, sampled roughly 12 days after vaccination. The receptors shown here come from a man aged 45-60 years who received an inactivated influenza vaccine.

This clonotype has more than one count but fewer than ten. The chain couples TRBV10-3 to TRBJ2-7; D unclear. Germline V gene data show CDR1 as ENHRY and CDR2 as SYGVKD. V dropped 2 bases and J dropped 6 bases, with 5 bases sitting between them. CDR3 length: 11 residues. This CDR3 reads CAISERFEQYF. CDR3 coding DNA: TGTGCCATCAGTGAGAGGTTCGAGCAGTACTTC.

The V and J genes are TRBV10-2 and TRBJ2-1, with D possibly TRBD2 on 6 matching bases. The CDR3 length is 16 residues. From germline, CDR1 is WSHSY and CDR2 SAAADI. V lost 0 bases to trimming and J lost 2 bases, with 11 bases between them. The CDR3 spells CASSESTGRPYNEQFF. CDR3 in DNA: TGCGCCAGCAGTGAGTCGACGGGGAGGCCCTACAATGAGCAGTTCTTC.

The V gene is TRBV20-1, the J gene TRBJ2-7; the match to TRBD2 covers 8 bases. The CDR3 is made up of 15 amino acids. V was clipped by 1 base and J by 3 bases; unmatched bases: 8. Per germline, CDR1 DFQATT and CDR2 SNEGSKA (reference sequence). The CDR3 spells CSARGVAGNYYEQYF. The DNA of the CDR3 is TGCAGTGCTAGAGGAGTAGCGGGAAACTACTACGAGCAGTACTTC.